This section outlines one T cell receptor beta chain sequence together with its context. The source of the sample is a study of technical replicates of blood from a handful of donors. Germline V gene data show CDR1 as SGHDT and CDR2 as YYEEEE. Trimming cost V 0 bases and J 0 bases; bases outside gene matches: 8. The CDR3 has 17 amino acids. Clones were read by immunoSEQ multiplex PCR, and TCRdb kept only the in-frame ones, dropping some. This table holds approximately 58,000 clones, roughly 90% found once. This sequence joins TRBV5-6 and TRBJ1-1; 7 bases map to TRBD1. What was sequenced was PBMCs. The receptor's source is a human donor in good health. Some clones in this sample may be carry-over from other donors' samples. CDR3 sequence: CASSLGAGGQLNTEAFF. The CDR3 DNA reads as TGTGCCAGCAGCTTGGGGGCGGGGGGACAGTTGAACACTGAAGCTTTCTTT.